These T cell receptor beta chains were read from a single sample in a study of T cells in localized non-small cell lung cancer. The assay was immunoSEQ multiplex PCR, and TCRdb's table has in-frame clones only and misses some. The sample lists about 82,000 clones, 80% occurring once. The sample here was PBMCs, taken before any cancer treatment. All receptors derive from a man aged 35-75 years with stage II squamous cell lung carcinoma. The conserved cysteine and the conserved F or W are not part of the CDR3 here. Fields, in order: V gene, clone size, J gene, D gene, CDR3 protein. The D gene is left open where the match is weak. A clone size is listed for some rows: how often the clone was seen (once, few, many), or a class if it is expanded.

v_call: TRBV7-2; clone_size: -; j_call: TRBJ1-1; d_call: -; cdr3_aa: ASSLARGRTEAF
v_call: TRBV7-3; clone_size: -; j_call: TRBJ2-3; d_call: -; cdr3_aa: ASSLTGAPTDTQY
v_call: TRBV30; clone_size: -; j_call: TRBJ2-5; d_call: -; cdr3_aa: AWSVRSGQETQY
v_call: TRBV29-1; clone_size: -; j_call: TRBJ2-1; d_call: TRBD2; cdr3_aa: SGKGLAGVYEQF
v_call: TRBV6-1; clone_size: -; j_call: TRBJ1-2; d_call: -; cdr3_aa: ASAGGKGNYGYT
v_call: TRBV4-1; clone_size: -; j_call: TRBJ2-1; d_call: -; cdr3_aa: ASGSGRRNNEQF
v_call: TRBV5-1; clone_size: -; j_call: TRBJ1-1; d_call: -; cdr3_aa: ASSPMDNRDTEAF
v_call: TRBV29-1; clone_size: few; j_call: TRBJ2-2; d_call: -; cdr3_aa: SVGTADTGELF
v_call: TRBV12-5; clone_size: few; j_call: TRBJ2-1; d_call: -; cdr3_aa: ASGQDWNEQF
v_call: TRBV27; clone_size: -; j_call: TRBJ1-1; d_call: -; cdr3_aa: ASSFRGEWNTEAF
v_call: TRBV2; clone_size: once; j_call: TRBJ1-4; d_call: -; cdr3_aa: ASSEGGYNEKLF